This TCR beta chain was captured in a study of blood T cell repertoires in COVID-19. In the study overall: Specimens from acute and convalescent COVID-19 originated in the United States, Italy and Spain. From T cells, B-cell-depleted T cells, or PBMCs came the material, which was cDNA or gDNA.

Original processing methods: How many nucleated cells were present was estimated from reference gene primer amplification. Generated by immunoSEQ multiplex PCR, the TCRdb table keeps only in-frame clones and is missing some. D and trimming come from the DNA, and the V and J calls and clone size come from that table. The table records about 170,000 clones, around 84% of them present only once. Sequencing input: peripheral blood. The clonotype comes from a woman older than 75 with COVID-19, enrolled during active disease.

CDR3 residues: CASSVGQGYQETQYF. Here the CDR3 DNA reads TGTGCCAGCAGCGTAGGGCAGGGTTACCAAGAGACCCAGTACTTC. The chain employs TRBV9 and TRBJ2-5; the D gene is possibly TRBD1 (5 bases). The CDR3 has 15 amino acids. Germline V CDR1 and CDR2: SGDLS, YYNGEE. Trimming removed 0 bases at V and 0 bases at J, with 9 bases between.